A selection of T cell receptor beta chains follows, all from one sample in a study of cytomegalovirus exposure and HLA in healthy donors. Profiling relied on immunoSEQ multiplex PCR, and the TCRdb table lists in-frame clones only, not all of them. The sample contains around 95,000 clones, approximately 76% of which appear only once. The source material was PBMCs. The source is a man aged 30-40 years in good health and CMV-seropositive. Both conserved end residues are trimmed from each CDR3. A D gene is named only where the DNA matches it firmly.

>TRBD1|TRBV7-9
ASRDGTGNSYEQY
>NA|TRBV6-1
ASREGGGELF
>TRBD1|TRBV18
ASSPTRGPYEQY
>NA|TRBV7-2
ASGGSRKQF
>NA|TRBV7-9
SSSLGSGINYGYT
>TRBD2|TRBV10-1
ASMWTSGEHEQY
>NA|TRBV29-1
SVGGFDYGYT
>NA|TRBV5-1
ASSAGQLNLAETQY
>NA|TRBV9
ASSVEGITSTDTQY
>TRBD2|TRBV5-1
ASSLAGTSGGETQY
>NA|TRBV7-9
ASSPTRGGTYNEQF
>TRBD2|TRBV11-2
ASSLLAGGIRNEQF
>NA|TRBV28
ASSFQAGTNTIY
>NA|TRBV4-1
ASSQLTGLNSPLH
>TRBD1|TRBV7-9
ASSWGQDNSPLH
>TRBD1|TRBV29-1
SVGRQGGYGYT
>TRBD2|TRBV11-1
ASSARTSSETQY
>NA|TRBV5-5
ASSHPGGALGT
>TRBD1|TRBV5-1
ASSTGQGGSGELF
>NA|TRBV4-1
ASSQAGTHNEQF
>NA|TRBV5-6
ASSLGLRGANQPQH
>TRBD2|TRBV6-6
ASRKGLAASTDTQY
>NA|TRBV5-1
ASSAEQGQYNEQF
>TRBD1|TRBV30
AWSDIYGVTGVMVHYGYT
>TRBD1|TRBV6-5
ASRRDRGGEKLF
>NA|TRBV7-2
ASSLVSQETQY
>NA|TRBV5-6
ASSLPTRASYEQY
>TRBD2|TRBV7-3
ASSQTSGDYEQY
>TRBD1|TRBV7-2
ASSDQNRGGETQY